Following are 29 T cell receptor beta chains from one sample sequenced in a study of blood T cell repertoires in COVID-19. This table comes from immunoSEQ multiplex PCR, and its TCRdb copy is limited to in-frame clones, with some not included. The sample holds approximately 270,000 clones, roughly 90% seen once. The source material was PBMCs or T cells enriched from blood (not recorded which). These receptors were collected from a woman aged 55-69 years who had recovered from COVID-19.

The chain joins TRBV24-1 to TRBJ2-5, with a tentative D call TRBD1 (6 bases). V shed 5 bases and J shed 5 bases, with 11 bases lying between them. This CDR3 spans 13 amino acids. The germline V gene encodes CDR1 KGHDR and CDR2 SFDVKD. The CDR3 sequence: CATSVGRGETQYF. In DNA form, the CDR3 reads TGTGCCACCAGTGTGGGTAGGGGGGAGACCCAGTACTTC.

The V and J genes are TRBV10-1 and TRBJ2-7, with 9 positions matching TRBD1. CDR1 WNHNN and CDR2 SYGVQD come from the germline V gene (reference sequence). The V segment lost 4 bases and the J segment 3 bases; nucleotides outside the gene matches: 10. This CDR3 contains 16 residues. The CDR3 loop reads CASSANPGQGLYEQYF. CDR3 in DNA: TGCGCCAGCAGTGCAAACCCGGGACAGGGCCTCTACGAGCAGTACTTC.

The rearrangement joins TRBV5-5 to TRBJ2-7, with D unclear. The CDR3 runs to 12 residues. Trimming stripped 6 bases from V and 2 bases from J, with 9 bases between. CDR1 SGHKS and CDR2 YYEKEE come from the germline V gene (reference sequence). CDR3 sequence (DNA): TGTGCCAGCAAGGCGGCCCCCTACGAGCAGTACTTC. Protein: CASKAAPYEQYF.

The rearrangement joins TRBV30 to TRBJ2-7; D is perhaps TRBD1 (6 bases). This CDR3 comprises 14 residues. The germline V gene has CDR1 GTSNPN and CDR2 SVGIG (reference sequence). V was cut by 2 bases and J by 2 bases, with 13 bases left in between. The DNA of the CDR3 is TGTGCCTGGAGTAGGGGACATAAACCCTACGAGCAGTACTTC. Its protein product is CAWSRGHKPYEQYF.

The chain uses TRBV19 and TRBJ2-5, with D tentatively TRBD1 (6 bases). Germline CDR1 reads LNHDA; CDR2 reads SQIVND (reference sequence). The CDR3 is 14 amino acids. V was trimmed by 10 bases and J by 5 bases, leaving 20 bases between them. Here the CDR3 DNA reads TGTGCCACCCAGGGACACCCCCTAAGGGAGACCCAGTACTTC. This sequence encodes CATQGHPLRETQYF.

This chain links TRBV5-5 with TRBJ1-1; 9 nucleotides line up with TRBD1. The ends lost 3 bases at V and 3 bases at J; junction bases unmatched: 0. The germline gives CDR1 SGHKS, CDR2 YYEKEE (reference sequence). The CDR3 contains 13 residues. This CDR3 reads CASSWTGDTEAFF. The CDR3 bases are TGTGCCAGCAGCTGGACAGGGGACACTGAAGCTTTCTTT.

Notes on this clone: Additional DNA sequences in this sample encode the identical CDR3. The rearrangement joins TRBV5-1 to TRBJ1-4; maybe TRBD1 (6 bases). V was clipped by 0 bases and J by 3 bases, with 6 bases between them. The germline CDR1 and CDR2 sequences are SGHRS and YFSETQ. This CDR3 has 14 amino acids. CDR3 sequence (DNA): TGCGCCAGCAGCTTGGGGACAGCTAATGAAAAACTGTTTTTT. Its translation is CASSLGTANEKLFF.

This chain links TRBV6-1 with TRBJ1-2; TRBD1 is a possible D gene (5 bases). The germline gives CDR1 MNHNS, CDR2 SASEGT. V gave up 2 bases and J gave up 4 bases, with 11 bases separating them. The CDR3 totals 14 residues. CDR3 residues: CASSERQSGYGYTF. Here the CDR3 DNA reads TGTGCCAGCAGTGAACGACAGAGTGGCTATGGCTACACCTTC.

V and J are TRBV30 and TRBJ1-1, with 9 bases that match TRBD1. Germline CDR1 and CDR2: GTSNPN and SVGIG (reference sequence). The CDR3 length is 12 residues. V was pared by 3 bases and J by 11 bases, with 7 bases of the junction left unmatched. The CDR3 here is CAWSLQGAPAFF. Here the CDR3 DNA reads TGTGCCTGGAGCTTACAGGGGGCACCCGCTTTCTTT.

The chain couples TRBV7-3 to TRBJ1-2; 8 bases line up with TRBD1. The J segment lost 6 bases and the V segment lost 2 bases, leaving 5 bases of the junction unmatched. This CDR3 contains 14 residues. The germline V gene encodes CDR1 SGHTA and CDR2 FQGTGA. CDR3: CASSLGQGEDGYTF. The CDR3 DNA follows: TGTGCCAGCAGCTTAGGACAGGGAGAGGATGGCTACACCTTC.

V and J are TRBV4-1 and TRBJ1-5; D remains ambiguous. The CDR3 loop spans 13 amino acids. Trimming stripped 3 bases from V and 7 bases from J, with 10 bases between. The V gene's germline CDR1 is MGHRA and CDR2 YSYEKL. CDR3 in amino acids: CASSHQEEQPQHF. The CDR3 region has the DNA TGCGCCAGCAGCCACCAGGAAGAGCAGCCCCAGCATTTT.

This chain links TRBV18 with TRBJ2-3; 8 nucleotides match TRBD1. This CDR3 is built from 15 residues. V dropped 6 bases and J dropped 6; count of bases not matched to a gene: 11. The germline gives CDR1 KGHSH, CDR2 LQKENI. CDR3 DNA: TGTGCCAGCTCGAAGTCAACGACAGGGGAGGATACGCAGTATTTT. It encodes CASSKSTTGEDTQYF. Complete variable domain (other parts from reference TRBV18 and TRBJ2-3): NAGVMQNPRHLVRRRGQEARLRCSPMKGHSHVYWYRQLPEEGLKFMVYLQKENIIDESGMPKERFSAEFPKEGPSILRIQQVVRGDSAAYFCASSKSTTGEDTQYFGPGTRLTVL.

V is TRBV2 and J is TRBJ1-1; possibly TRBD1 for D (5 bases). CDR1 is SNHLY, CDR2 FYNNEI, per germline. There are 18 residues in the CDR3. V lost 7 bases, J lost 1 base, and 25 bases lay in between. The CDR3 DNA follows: TGTGCCAGCAACGTATGGGGGGACCCATGGGTTGAGAACACTGAAGCTTTCTTT. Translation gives CASNVWGDPWVENTEAFF.

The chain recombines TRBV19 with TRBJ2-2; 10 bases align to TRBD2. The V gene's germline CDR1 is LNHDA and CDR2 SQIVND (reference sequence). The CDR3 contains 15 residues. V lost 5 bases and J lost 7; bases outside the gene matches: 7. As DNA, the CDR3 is TGTGCCAGTAGTCCCAGCGGGAGGGCGGTCGGGGAGCTGTTTTTT. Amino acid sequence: CASSPSGRAVGELFF.

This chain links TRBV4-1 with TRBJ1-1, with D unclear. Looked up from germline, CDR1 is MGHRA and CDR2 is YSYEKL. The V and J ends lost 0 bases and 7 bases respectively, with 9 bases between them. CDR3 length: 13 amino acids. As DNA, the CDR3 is TGCGCCAGCAGCCAAGATTTATCCTTTGAAGCTTTCTTT. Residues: CASSQDLSFEAFF.

CDR3 sequence reads: CASCLGLWNTEAFF. CDR3 nucleotide sequence: TGTGCCAGTTGCTTGGGACTTTGGAACACTGAAGCTTTCTTT. V and J are TRBV19 and TRBJ1-1; D might be TRBD1 (5 bases). The V gene's germline CDR1 is LNHDA and CDR2 SQIVND (reference sequence). The germline V and J ends were trimmed by 8 bases and 1 base, with 14 bases remaining between them. The CDR3 consists of 14 residues.

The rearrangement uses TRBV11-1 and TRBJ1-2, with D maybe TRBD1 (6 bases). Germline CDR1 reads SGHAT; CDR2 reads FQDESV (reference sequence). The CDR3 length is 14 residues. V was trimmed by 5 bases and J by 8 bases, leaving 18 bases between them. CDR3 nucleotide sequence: TGTGCCAGCAGCCCGACACAGGGTGGTCGGGGCTACACCTTC. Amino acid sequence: CASSPTQGGRGYTF.

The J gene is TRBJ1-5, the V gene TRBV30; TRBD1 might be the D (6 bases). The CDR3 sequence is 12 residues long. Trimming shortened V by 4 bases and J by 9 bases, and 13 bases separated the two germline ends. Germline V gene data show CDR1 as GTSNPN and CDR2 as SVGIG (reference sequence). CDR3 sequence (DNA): TGTGCCTGGAATCTCCCAGGGGCGCCCCAGCATTTT. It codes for CAWNLPGAPQHF.

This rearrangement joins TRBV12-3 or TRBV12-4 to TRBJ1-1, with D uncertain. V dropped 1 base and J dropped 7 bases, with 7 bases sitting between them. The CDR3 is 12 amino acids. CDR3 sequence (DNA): TGTGCCAGCAGTTTAGGAGGTCGTGAAGCTTTCTTT. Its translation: CASSLGGREAFF.

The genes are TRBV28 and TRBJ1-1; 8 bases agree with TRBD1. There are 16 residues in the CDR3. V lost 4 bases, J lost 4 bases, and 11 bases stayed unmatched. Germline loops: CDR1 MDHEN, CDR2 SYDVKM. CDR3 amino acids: CASSSPTGAQGTEAFF. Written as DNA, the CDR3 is TGTGCCAGCAGTTCTCCGACAGGGGCGCAGGGCACTGAAGCTTTCTTT.

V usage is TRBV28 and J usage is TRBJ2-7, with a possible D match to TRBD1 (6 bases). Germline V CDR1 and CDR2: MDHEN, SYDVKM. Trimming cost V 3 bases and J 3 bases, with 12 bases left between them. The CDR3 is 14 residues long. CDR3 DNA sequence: TGTGCCAGCAGTTTTTTGGGACACCACTACGAGCAGTACTTC. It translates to CASSFLGHHYEQYF.

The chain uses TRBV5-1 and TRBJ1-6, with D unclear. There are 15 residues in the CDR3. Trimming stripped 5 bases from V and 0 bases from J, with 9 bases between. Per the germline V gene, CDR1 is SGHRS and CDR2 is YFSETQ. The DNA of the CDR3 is TGCGCCAGCAGTCCCCTGAGCTCCTATAATTCACCCCTCCACTTT. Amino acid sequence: CASSPLSSYNSPLHF.

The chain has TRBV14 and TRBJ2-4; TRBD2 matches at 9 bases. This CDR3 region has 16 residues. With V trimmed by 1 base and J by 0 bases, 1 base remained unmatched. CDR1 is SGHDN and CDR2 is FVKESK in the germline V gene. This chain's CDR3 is CASSQATSGAKNIQYF. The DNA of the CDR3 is TGTGCCAGCAGCCAAGCGACTAGCGGAGCCAAAAACATTCAGTACTTC.

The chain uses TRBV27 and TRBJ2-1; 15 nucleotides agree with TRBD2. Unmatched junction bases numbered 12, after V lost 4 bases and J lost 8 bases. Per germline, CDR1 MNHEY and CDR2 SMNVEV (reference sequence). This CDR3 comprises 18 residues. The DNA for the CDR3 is TGTGCCAGCAGTTCACCCCATTGGACTAGCGGGAGGGTGGATGAGCAGTTCTTC. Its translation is CASSSPHWTSGRVDEQFF.

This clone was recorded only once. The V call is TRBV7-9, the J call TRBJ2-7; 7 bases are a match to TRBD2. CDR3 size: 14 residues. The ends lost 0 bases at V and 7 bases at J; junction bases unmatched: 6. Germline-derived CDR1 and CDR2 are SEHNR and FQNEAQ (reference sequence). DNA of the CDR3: TGTGCCAGCAGCTTAGCTAGCGGGTTAACGGAGCAGTACTTC. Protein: CASSLASGLTEQYF.

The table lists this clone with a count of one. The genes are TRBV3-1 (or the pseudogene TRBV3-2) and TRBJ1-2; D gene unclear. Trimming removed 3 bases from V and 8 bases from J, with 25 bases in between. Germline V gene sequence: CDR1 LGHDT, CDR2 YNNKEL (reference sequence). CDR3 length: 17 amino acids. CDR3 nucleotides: TGTGCCAGCAGCCAGACACCGACAAGGGCGGGCTCTGGGGGCTACACCTTC. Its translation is CASSQTPTRAGSGGYTF.

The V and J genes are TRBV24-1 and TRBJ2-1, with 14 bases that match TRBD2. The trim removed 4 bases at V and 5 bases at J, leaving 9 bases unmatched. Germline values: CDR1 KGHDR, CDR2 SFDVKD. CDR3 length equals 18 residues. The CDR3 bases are TGTGCCACCAGTGACCCTGGACTAGCGGGGGGCCGTAACAATGAGCAGTTCTTC. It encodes CATSDPGLAGGRNNEQFF.

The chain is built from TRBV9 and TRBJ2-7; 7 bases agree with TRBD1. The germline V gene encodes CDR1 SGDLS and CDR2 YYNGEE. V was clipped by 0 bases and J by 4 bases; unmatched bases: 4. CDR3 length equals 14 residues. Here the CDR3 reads CASSVGRQGYEQYF. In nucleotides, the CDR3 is TGTGCCAGCAGCGTAGGTCGACAGGGATACGAGCAGTACTTC.

DNA of the CDR3: TGTGCCAGCAGCCAAGATGTTAGTAATACGCAGTATTTT. As protein: CASSQDVSNTQYF. This sequence joins TRBV14 and TRBJ2-3; unclear D gene. Germline CDR1 and CDR2: SGHDN and FVKESK. V shed 0 bases and J shed 7 bases, with 8 bases lying between them. This CDR3 comprises 13 residues. Together with reference TRBV14 and TRBJ2-3, the CDR3 gives the full variable domain: EAGVTQFPSHSVIEKGQTVTLRCDPISGHDNLYWYRRVMGKEIKFLLHFVKESKQDESGMPNNRFLAERTGGTYSTLKVQPAELEDSGVYFCASSQDVSNTQYFGPGTRLTVL.